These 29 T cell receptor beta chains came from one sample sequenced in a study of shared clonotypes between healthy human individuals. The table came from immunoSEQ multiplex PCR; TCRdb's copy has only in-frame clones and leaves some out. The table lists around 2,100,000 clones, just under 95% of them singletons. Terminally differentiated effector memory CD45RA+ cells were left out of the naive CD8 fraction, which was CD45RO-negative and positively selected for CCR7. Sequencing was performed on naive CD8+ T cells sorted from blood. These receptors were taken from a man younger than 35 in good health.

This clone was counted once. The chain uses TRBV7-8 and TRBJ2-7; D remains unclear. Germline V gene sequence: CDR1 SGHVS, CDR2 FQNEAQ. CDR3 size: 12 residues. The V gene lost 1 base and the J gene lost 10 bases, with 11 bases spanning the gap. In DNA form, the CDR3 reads TGTGCCAGCAGCTTAGGTGCCCAGCCTCAGTACTTC. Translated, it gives CASSLGAQPQYF.

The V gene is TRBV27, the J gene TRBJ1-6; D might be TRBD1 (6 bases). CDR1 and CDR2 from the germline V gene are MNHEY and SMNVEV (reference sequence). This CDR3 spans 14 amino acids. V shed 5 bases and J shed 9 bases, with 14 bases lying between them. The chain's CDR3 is CASSPSGATSPLHF. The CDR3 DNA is TGTGCCAGCAGTCCGTCAGGGGCTACTTCACCCCTCCACTTT.

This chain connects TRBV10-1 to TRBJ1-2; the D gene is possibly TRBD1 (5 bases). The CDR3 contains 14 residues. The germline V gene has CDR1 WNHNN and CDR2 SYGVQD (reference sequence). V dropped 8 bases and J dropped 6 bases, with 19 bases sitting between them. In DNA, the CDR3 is TGCGCCAGCTCCCCGGCGGGGGGTACGGATGGCTACACCTTC. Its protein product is CASSPAGGTDGYTF.

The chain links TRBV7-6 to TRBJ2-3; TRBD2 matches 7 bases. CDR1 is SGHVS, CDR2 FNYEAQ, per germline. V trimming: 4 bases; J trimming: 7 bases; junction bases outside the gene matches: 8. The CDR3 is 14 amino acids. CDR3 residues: CASSSIREANTQYF. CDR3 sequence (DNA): TGTGCCAGCAGCTCTATTCGGGAGGCCAATACGCAGTATTTT.

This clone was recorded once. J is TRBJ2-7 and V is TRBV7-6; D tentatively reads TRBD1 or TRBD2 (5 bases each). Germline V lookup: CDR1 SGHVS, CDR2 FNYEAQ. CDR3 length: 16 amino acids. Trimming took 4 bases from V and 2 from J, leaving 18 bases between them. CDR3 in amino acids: CASSSNPGPGTYEQYF. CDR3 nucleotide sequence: TGTGCCAGCAGCTCGAATCCGGGGCCCGGCACCTACGAGCAGTACTTC.

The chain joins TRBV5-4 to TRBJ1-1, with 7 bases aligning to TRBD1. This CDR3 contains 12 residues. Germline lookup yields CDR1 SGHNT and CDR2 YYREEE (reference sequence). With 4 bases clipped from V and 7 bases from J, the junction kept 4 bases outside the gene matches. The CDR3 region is CASSLGQFEAFF. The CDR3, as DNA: TGTGCCAGCAGCCTGGGACAGTTTGAAGCTTTCTTT.

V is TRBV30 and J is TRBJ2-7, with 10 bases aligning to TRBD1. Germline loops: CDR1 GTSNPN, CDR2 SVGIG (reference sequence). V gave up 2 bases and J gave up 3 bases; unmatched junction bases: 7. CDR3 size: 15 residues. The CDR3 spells CAWSHGTGAYYEQYF. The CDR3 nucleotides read TGTGCCTGGAGTCATGGGACAGGGGCTTACTACGAGCAGTACTTC. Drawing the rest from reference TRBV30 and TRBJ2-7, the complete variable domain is SQTIHQWPATLVQPVGSPLSLECTVEGTSNPNLYWYRQAAGRGLQLLFYSVGIGQISSEVPQNLSASRPQDRQFILSSKKLLLSDSGFYLCAWSHGTGAYYEQYFGPGTRLTVT.

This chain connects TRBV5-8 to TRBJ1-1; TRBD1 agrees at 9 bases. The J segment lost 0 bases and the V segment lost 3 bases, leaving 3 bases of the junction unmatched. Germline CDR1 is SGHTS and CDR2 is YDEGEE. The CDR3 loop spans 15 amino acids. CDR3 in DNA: TGTGCCAGCAGCTCGGGACAGGGCCTGAACACTGAAGCTTTCTTT. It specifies CASSSGQGLNTEAFF.

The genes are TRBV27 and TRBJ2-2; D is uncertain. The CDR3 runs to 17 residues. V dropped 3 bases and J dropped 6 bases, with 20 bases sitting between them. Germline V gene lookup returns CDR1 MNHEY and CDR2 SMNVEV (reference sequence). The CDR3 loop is CASSFTVWAVGSGELFF. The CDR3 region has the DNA TGTGCCAGCAGTTTCACGGTCTGGGCGGTCGGCTCCGGGGAGCTGTTTTTT.

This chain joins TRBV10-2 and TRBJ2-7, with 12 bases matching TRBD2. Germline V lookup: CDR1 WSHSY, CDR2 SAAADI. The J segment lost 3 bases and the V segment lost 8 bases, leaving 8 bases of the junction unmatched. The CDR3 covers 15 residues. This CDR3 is CASSPTSGGIYEQYF. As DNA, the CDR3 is TGCGCCAGCTCCCCGACTAGCGGGGGAATCTACGAGCAGTACTTC.

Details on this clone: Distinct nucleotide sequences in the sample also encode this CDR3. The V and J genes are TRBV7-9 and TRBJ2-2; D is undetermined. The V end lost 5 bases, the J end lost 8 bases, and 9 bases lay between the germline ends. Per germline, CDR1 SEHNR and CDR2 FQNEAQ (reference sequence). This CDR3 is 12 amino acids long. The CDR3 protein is CASSLSGGELFF. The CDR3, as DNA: TGTGCCAGCAGCCTCTCCGGGGGGGAGCTGTTTTTT.

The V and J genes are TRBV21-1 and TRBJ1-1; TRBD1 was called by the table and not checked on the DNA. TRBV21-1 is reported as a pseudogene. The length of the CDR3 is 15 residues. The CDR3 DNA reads TGTGCCAGCAGCCAACGGGACACAATGAACACTGAAGCTTTCTTT. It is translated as CASSQRDTMNTEAFF.

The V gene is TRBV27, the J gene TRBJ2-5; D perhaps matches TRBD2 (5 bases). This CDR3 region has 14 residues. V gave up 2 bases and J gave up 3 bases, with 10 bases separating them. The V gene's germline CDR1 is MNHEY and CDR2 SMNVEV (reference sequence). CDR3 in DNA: TGTGCCAGCAGTTTAAAGGGAGCGGAAGAGACCCAGTACTTC. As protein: CASSLKGAEETQYF.

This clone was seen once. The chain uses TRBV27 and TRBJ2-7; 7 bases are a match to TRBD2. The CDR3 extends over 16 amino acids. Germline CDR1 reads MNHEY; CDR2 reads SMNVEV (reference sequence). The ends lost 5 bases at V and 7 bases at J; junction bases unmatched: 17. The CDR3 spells CASSISGLAVFGEQYF. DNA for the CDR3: TGTGCCAGCAGTATCTCCGGGCTAGCGGTCTTTGGGGAGCAGTACTTC.

Written as DNA, the CDR3 is TGTGCCAGCAGCGCGCAGCACTGGGACAGGGAATCTACCGGGGAGCTGTTTTTT. Encoded protein: CASSAQHWDRESTGELFF. The chain uses TRBV7-9 and TRBJ2-2; TRBD1 matches at 9 bases. The CDR3 is made up of 18 amino acids. The germline V gene encodes CDR1 SEHNR and CDR2 FQNEAQ (reference sequence). Losses at the gene ends were 5 bases for V and 5 bases for J; bases not matched to a gene: 15.

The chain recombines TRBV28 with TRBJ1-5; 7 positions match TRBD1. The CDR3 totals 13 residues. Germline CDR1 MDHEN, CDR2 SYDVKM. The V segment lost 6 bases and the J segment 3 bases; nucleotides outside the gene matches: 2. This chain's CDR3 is CASRQGVNQPQHF. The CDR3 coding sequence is TGTGCCAGCAGGCAGGGGGTCAATCAGCCCCAGCATTTT.

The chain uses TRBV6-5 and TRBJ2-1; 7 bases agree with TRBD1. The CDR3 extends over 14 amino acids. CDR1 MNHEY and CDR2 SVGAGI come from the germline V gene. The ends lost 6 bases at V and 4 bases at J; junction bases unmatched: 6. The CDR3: CASRRQGPYNEQFF. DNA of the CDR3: TGTGCCAGCAGACGACAGGGTCCTTACAATGAGCAGTTCTTC.

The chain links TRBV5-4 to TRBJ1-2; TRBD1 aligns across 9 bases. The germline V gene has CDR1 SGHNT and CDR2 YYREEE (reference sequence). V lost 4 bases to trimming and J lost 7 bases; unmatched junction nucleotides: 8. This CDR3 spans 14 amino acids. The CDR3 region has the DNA TGTGCCAGCAGCATAGCCGGGACAGGGACTGGCTACACCTTC. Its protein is CASSIAGTGTGYTF.

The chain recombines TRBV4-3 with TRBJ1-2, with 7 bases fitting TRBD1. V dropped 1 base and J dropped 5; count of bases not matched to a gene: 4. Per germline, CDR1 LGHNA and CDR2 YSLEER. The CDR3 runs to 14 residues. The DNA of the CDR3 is TGCGCCAGCAGCCAAGGGGACAGCTTGTATGGCTACACCTTC. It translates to CASSQGDSLYGYTF.

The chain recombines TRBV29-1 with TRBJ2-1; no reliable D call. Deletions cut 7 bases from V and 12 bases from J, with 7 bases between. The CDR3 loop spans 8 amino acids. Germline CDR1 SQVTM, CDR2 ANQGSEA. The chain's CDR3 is CSDQGQFF. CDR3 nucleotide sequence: TGCAGCGATCAAGGGCAGTTCTTC.

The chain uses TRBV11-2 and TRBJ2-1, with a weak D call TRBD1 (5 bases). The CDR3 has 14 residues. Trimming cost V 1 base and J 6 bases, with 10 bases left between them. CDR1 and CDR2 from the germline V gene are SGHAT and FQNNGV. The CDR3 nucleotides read TGTGCCAGCAGCTTAGGGGGCGGAGCCAATGAGCAGTTCTTC. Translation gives CASSLGGGANEQFF.

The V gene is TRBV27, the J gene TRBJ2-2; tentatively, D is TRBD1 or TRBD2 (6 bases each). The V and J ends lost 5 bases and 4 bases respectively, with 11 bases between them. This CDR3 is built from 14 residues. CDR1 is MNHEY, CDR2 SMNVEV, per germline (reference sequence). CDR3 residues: CASSGGGRTGELFF. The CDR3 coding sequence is TGTGCCAGCAGTGGAGGGGGGCGCACCGGGGAGCTGTTTTTT.

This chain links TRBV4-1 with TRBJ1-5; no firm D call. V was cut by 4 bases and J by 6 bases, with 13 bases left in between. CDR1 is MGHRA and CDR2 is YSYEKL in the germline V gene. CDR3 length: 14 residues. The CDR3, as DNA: TGCGCCAGCAGCCTAACGATAATCGGTCAGCCCCAGCATTTT. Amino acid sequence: CASSLTIIGQPQHF.

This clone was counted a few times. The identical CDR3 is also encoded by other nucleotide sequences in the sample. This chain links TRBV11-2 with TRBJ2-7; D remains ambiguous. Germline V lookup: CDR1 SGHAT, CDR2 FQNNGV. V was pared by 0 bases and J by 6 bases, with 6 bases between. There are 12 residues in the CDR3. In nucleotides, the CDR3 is TGTGCCAGCAGCTTAGAGGGCGGCGAGCAGTACTTC. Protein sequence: CASSLEGGEQYF.

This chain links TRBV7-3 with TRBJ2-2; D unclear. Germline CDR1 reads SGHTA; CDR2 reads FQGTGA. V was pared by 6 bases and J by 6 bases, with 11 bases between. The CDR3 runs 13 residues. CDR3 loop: CASSPNGAGELFF. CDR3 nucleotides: TGTGCCAGCAGTCCCAACGGAGCCGGGGAGCTGTTTTTT.

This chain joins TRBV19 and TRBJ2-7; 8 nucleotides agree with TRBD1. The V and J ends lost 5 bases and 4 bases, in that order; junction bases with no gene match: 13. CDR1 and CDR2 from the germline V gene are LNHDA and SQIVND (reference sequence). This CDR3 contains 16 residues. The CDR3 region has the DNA TGTGCCAGTAGTGGCCTTACAGGGGGTCTCCTTTACGAGCAGTACTTC. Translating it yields CASSGLTGGLLYEQYF.

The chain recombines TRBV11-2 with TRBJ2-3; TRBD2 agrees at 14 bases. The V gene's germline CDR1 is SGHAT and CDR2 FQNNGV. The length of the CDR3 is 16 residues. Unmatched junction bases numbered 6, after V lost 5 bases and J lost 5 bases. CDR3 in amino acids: CASSPGLAGEIDTQYF. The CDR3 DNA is TGTGCCAGCAGCCCGGGACTAGCGGGGGAGATAGATACGCAGTATTTT.

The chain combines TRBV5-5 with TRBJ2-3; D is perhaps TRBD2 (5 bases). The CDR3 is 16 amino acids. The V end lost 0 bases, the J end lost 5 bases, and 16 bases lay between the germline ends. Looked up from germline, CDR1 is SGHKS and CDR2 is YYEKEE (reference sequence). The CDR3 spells CASSLAGLALGDTQYF. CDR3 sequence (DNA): TGTGCCAGCAGCTTGGCCGGGCTAGCCTTAGGAGATACGCAGTATTTT.

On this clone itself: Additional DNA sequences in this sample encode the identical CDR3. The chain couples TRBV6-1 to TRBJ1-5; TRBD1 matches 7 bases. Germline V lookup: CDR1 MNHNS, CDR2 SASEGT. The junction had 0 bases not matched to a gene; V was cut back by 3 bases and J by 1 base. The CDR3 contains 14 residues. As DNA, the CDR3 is TGTGCCAGCAGTGAGACAGGGAGCAATCAGCCCCAGCATTTT. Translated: CASSETGSNQPQHF.